This TCR beta chain was sequenced for a study of blood T cell repertoires in COVID-19. In the original processing: Nucleated cell counts were estimated from reference gene primer amplification. Here immunoSEQ multiplex PCR was the method, and the copy in TCRdb shows in-frame clones only, minus some. That table gives V, J and clone size, and the DNA gave D and trimming. The sample has roughly 400,000 clones, roughly 90% seen once. Germline CDR1 KGHSH, CDR2 LQKENI. The V end was cut by 3 bases, the J end by 4 bases, with 12 bases between. This CDR3 comprises 15 residues. Sample: PBMCs or T cells enriched from blood (not recorded which). The chain recombines TRBV18 with TRBJ2-2; TRBD2 might be the D (5 bases). This sequence was found in a woman between 18 and 29 years old who had been exposed to COVID-19. The CDR3 is CASSPMTGSTGELFF. CDR3 sequence (DNA): TGTGCCAGCTCACCGATGACGGGGAGCACCGGGGAGCTGTTTTTT.